This is a list of T cell receptor beta chains from one sample in a study of CD8 T cells in ankylosing spondylitis. TCRdb ran MiXCR on the 5' RACE reads and lists one entry per CDR3 protein. The table has about 17,000 distinct CDR3 sequences, 7.5% to 9.5% seen once. The sequencing sample was made of blood. The receptors stem from a male donor with ankylosing spondylitis or in good health (not recorded which). CDR3s include the opening cysteine and the closing phenylalanine or tryptophan. D genes are given only for firm matches. Where a row states a size, it is once, few, many or the class of an expanded clone; other rows omit it.

d_call | clone_size | j_call | v_call | cdr3_aa | cdr3_nt
NA | NA | TRBJ2-3 | TRBV7-7 | CASSQAGVGDTQYF | TGTGCTAGCAGCCAGGCAGGGGTAGGGGATACGCAGTATTTT
NA | NA | TRBJ1-1 | TRBV7-9 | CASSLAGGGAEAFF | TGTGCCAGCAGCTTAGCCGGCGGGGGAGCTGAAGCTTTCTTT
TRBD1 | many | TRBJ2-1 | TRBV28 | CASSPDRGLNEQFF | TGTGCCAGCAGTCCGGACAGGGGGCTCAATGAGCAGTTCTTC
NA | many | TRBJ2-2 | TRBV4-3 | CASSQGFSDTGELFF | TGCGCCAGCAGCCAAGGATTCAGTGACACCGGGGAGCTGTTTTTT
TRBD1 | NA | TRBJ2-2 | TRBV10-3 | CAIGTANTGELFF | TGTGCCATCGGGACAGCGAACACCGGGGAGCTGTTTTTT
NA | many | TRBJ2-5 | TRBV20-1 | CSARTETQYF | TGCAGTGCCAGGACAGAGACCCAGTACTTC
TRBD1 | many | TRBJ1-6 | TRBV7-2 | CASSLVGQGYSPLHF | TGTGCCAGCAGCTTAGTGGGACAGGGTTATTCACCCCTCCACTTT
NA | NA | TRBJ1-1 | TRBV12-3/TRBV12-4 | CASRTGGRMDTEAFF | TGTGCCAGCAGGACGGGGGGGCGGATGGACACTGAAGCTTTCTTT
TRBD1 | NA | TRBJ2-5 | TRBV12-5 | CASGLWTGVQKTQYF | TGTGCTAGTGGTTTGTGGACAGGGGTGCAAAAGACCCAGTACTTC
NA | NA | TRBJ1-6 | TRBV6-6 | CASSYSDNSPLHF | TGTGCCAGCAGTTACTCGGATAATTCACCCCTCCACTTT
TRBD2 | many | TRBJ2-1 | TRBV7-2 | CASSRTSGSYNEQFF | TGTGCCAGCAGCAGGACTAGCGGGAGTTACAATGAGCAGTTCTTC
TRBD2 | many | TRBJ2-7 | TRBV7-2 | CASSLEGTSGAYEQYF | TGTGCCAGCAGCTTAGAGGGTACTAGCGGGGCGTACGAGCAGTACTTC
NA | few | TRBJ2-7 | TRBV20-1 | CSASSGGTYEQYF | TGCAGTGCTAGCTCCGGGGGCACCTACGAGCAGTACTTC
NA | many | TRBJ1-5 | TRBV3-1 | CASSQEGRGQPQHF | TGTGCCAGCAGCCAAGAGGGACGTGGTCAGCCCCAGCATTTT
TRBD2 | many | TRBJ2-3 | TRBV20-1 | CSARDVLAGSTDTQYF | TGCAGTGCTAGAGATGTCCTAGCGGGGAGCACAGATACGCAGTATTTT
NA | many | TRBJ2-1 | TRBV6-5 | CASKGDGSYNEQFF | TGTGCCAGCAAGGGCGACGGCAGCTACAATGAGCAGTTCTTC
TRBD2 | few | TRBJ2-2 | TRBV28 | CASSLQRESTGELFF | TGTGCCAGCAGTTTGCAGCGGGAGAGCACCGGGGAGCTGTTTTTT
NA | many | TRBJ2-2 | TRBV7-2 | CASSPATGTGELFF | TGTGCCAGCAGCCCGGCGACAGGTACCGGGGAGCTGTTTTTT
TRBD1 | many | TRBJ1-6 | TRBV12-3/TRBV12-4 | CASTRDRGYNSPLHF | TGTGCCAGCACCCGGGACAGGGGATATAATTCACCCCTCCACTTT
TRBD2 | many | TRBJ2-3 | TRBV28 | CASRTGTSGTDTQYF | TGTGCCAGCAGGACCGGGACTAGCGGCACAGATACGCAGTATTTT
NA | few | TRBJ1-4 | TRBV12-3/TRBV12-4 | CASRLVGEKLFF | TGTGCCAGCAGATTGGTGGGTGAAAAACTGTTTTTT
TRBD2 | NA | TRBJ2-5 | TRBV14 | CASSKDSPGRETQYF | TGTGCCAGCAGCAAGGACTCTCCCGGGAGGGAGACCCAGTACTTC
TRBD2 | many | TRBJ2-1 | TRBV7-2 | CASSWRTGGANEQFF | TGTGCCAGCAGCTGGCGGACCGGGGGGGCCAATGAGCAGTTCTTC
NA | NA | TRBJ1-4 | TRBV12-3/TRBV12-4 | CASSLSGGYELFF | TGTGCCAGCAGTTTGTCTGGCGGCTATGAACTGTTTTTT
NA | many | TRBJ2-5 | TRBV20-1 | CSAQGATRGLRETQYF | TGCAGTGCCCAAGGAGCGACGCGAGGGTTGCGAGAGACCCAGTACTTC
NA | many | TRBJ2-2 | TRBV24-1 | CATSDWRNTGELFF | TGTGCCACCAGTGATTGGAGAAACACCGGGGAGCTGTTTTTT
NA | many | TRBJ2-1 | TRBV7-2 | CASSLAGGVEQFF | TGTGCCAGCAGCTTAGCTGGCGGGGTTGAGCAGTTCTTC
NA | many | TRBJ2-1 | TRBV7-9 | CASSSGFGDEQFF | TGTGCCAGCAGCTCGGGGTTTGGAGATGAGCAGTTCTTC
TRBD1 | few | TRBJ2-1 | TRBV28 | CASRGTGRNEQFF | TGTGCCAGCAGAGGGACAGGCAGGAATGAGCAGTTCTTC
NA | many | TRBJ2-3 | TRBV6-5 | CASSYSFGDTQYF | TGTGCCAGCAGTTACTCGTTCGGAGATACGCAGTATTTT
NA | NA | TRBJ2-1 | TRBV7-2 | CASSLVRVGEQFF | TGTGCCAGCAGCTTAGTTCGGGTTGGTGAGCAGTTCTTC
NA | many | TRBJ1-4 | TRBV20-1 | CSATDPLGEKLFF | TGCAGTGCGACGGACCCCCTAGGTGAAAAACTGTTTTTT
TRBD2 | many | TRBJ2-1 | TRBV29-1 | CSVAPQAGGPYNEQFF | TGCAGCGTTGCCCCGCAGGCGGGAGGGCCCTACAATGAGCAGTTCTTC
NA | once | TRBJ2-5 | TRBV20-1 | CSASRASRYQETQYF | TGCAGTGCTAGCCGGGCTAGCAGGTACCAAGAGACCCAGTACTTC
NA | NA | TRBJ2-5 | TRBV7-2 | CASSLAPAVETQYF | TGTGCCAGCAGCTTAGCGCCGGCGGTAGAGACCCAGTACTTC
NA | many | TRBJ2-2 | TRBV6-6 | CASSYSLEGPNTGELFF | TGTGCCAGCAGTTACTCATTGGAGGGTCCGAACACCGGGGAGCTGTTTTTT
TRBD1 | many | TRBJ2-3 | TRBV7-2 | CASSQGAGTALTDTQYF | TGTGCCAGCAGTCAAGGGGCAGGGACAGCACTCACAGATACGCAGTATTTT
NA | few | TRBJ1-4 | TRBV29-1 | CSVSDGKGTNEKLFF | TGCAGCGTCTCGGATGGGAAGGGGACTAATGAAAAACTGTTTTTT
NA | NA | TRBJ2-1 | TRBV4-3 | CASSLTTGSSYNEQFF | TGCGCCAGCAGCCTAACAACAGGGAGCTCCTACAATGAGCAGTTCTTC
NA | many | TRBJ2-3 | TRBV7-2 | CASRESGTDTQYF | TGTGCCAGCAGAGAATCGGGCACAGATACGCAGTATTTT
TRBD2 | NA | TRBJ2-1 | TRBV9 | CASARTSGFSNEQFF | TGTGCCAGCGCGAGAACTAGCGGTTTTTCCAATGAGCAGTTCTTC
NA | NA | TRBJ2-5 | TRBV12-3/TRBV12-4 | CASSLAVQETQYF | TGTGCCAGCAGTCTCGCAGTTCAAGAGACCCAGTACTTC
NA | NA | TRBJ1-1 | TRBV10-3 | CAISEQGVNTEAFF | TGTGCCATCAGTGAGCAGGGAGTGAACACTGAAGCTTTCTTT
TRBD1 | large | TRBJ1-2 | TRBV12-3/TRBV12-4 | CASSFIGGRRGYTF | TGTGCCAGCAGTTTTATAGGGGGCCGACGCGGCTACACCTTC
TRBD2 | many | TRBJ2-1 | TRBV5-1 | CASSIEAGVNNEQFF | TGCGCCAGCAGCATAGAAGCGGGAGTAAACAATGAGCAGTTCTTC
NA | NA | TRBJ2-1 | TRBV27 | CASSLNRRSNEQFF | TGTGCCAGCAGTCTAAACAGGAGGAGTAATGAGCAGTTCTTC
TRBD2 | many | TRBJ2-1 | TRBV10-3 | CAISEGLAGGPYEQFF | TGTGCCATCAGTGAAGGACTAGCGGGAGGCCCCTATGAGCAGTTCTTC
NA | medium-sized | TRBJ2-1 | TRBV29-1 | CSVGWGVEEQFF | TGCAGCGTGGGTTGGGGAGTTGAGGAGCAGTTCTTC
NA | many | TRBJ2-2 | TRBV28 | CASSSGASGLNTGELFF | TGTGCCAGCAGTTCCGGGGCCAGCGGGCTGAACACCGGGGAGCTGTTTTTT
TRBD1 | many | TRBJ1-6 | TRBV28 | CASWGQRNNSPLHF | TGTGCCAGCTGGGGACAGCGGAATAATTCACCCCTCCACTTT
TRBD1 | medium-sized | TRBJ1-6 | TRBV29-1 | CSVRQGRDSPLHF | TGCAGCGTCCGACAGGGGCGGGATTCACCCCTCCACTTT